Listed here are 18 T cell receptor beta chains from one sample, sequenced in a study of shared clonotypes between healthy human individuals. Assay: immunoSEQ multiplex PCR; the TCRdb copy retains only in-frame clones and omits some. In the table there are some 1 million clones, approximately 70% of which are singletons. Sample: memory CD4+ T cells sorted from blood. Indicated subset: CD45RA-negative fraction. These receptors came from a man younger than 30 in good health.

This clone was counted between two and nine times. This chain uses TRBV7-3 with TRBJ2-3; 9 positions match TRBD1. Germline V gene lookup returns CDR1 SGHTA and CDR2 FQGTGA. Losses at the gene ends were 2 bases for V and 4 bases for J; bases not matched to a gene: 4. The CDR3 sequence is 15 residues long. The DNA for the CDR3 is TGTGCCAGCAGCTTAGGGACAGGGTTTTCAGATACGCAGTATTTT. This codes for CASSLGTGFSDTQYF.

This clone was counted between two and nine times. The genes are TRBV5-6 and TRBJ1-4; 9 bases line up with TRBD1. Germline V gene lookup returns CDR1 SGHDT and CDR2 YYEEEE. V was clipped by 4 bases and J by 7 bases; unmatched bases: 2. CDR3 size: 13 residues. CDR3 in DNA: TGTGCCAGCAGCGGGACAGGGTTTGAAAAACTGTTTTTT. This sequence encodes CASSGTGFEKLFF.

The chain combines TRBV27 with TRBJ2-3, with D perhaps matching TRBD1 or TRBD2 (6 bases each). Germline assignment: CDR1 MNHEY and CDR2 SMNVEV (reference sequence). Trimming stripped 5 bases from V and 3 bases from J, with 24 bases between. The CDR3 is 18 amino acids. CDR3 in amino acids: CASSPRDGGLTRTDTQYF. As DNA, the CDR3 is TGTGCCAGCAGTCCCCGGGATGGGGGGCTAACTCGAACAGATACGCAGTATTTT.

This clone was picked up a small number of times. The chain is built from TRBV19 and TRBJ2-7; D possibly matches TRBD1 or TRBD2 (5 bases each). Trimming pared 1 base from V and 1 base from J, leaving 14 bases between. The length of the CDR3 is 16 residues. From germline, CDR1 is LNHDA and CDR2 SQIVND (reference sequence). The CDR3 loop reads CASSIVSGTGSYEQYF. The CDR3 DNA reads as TGTGCCAGTAGTATAGTCTCTGGGACGGGATCCTACGAGCAGTACTTC.

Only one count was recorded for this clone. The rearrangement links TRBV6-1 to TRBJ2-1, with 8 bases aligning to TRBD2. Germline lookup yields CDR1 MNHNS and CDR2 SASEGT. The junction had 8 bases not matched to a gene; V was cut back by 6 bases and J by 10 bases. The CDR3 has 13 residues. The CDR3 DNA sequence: TGTGCCAGCAGCCCGGGGCCTAGCGGGGAGCAGTTCTTC. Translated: CASSPGPSGEQFF.

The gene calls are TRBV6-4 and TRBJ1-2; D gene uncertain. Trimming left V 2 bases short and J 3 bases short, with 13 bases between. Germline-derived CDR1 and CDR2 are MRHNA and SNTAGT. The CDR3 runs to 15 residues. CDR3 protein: CASSDPKSSDYGYTF. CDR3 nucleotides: TGTGCCAGCAGTGACCCGAAGAGTAGCGACTATGGCTACACCTTC.

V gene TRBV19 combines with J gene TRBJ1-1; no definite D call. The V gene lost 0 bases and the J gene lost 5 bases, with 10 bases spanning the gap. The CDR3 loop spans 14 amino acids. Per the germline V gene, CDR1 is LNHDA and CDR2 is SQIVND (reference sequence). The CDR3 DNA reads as TGTGCCAGTAGTATAGATCTAGGGAAGACTGAAGCTTTCTTT. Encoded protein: CASSIDLGKTEAFF.

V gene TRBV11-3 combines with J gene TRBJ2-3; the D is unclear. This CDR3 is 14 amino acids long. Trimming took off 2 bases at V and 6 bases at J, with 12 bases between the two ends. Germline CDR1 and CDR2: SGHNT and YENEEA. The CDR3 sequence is CASSLNGWMDTQYF. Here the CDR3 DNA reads TGTGCCAGCAGCTTAAACGGGTGGATGGATACGCAGTATTTT.

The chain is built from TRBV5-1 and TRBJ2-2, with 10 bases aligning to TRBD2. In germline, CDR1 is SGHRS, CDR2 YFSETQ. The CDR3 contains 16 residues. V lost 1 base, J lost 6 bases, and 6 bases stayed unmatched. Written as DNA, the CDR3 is TGCGCCAGCAGCTTGAAGGCTAGCGGGAGCCCCGGGGAGCTGTTTTTT. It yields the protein CASSLKASGSPGELFF.

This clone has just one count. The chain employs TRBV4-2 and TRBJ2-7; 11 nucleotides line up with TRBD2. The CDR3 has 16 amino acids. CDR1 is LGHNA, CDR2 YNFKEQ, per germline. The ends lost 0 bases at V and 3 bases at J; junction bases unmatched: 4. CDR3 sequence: CASSQELAGGVYEQYF. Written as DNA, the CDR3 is TGTGCCAGCAGCCAAGAGCTAGCGGGGGGCGTCTACGAGCAGTACTTC.

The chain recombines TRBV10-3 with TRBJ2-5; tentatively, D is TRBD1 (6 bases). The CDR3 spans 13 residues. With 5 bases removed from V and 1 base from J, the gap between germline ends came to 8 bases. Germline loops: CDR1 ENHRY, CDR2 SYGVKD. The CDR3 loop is CAISTGLQETQYF. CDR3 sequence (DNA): TGTGCCATCAGTACAGGGCTCCAAGAGACCCAGTACTTC.

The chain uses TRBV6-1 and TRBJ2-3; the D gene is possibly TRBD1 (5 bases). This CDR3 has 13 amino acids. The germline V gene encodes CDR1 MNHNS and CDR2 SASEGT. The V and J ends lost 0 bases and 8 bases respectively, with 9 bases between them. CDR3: CASSEAQGTTQYF. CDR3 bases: TGTGCCAGCAGTGAAGCGCAGGGTACTACGCAGTATTTT.

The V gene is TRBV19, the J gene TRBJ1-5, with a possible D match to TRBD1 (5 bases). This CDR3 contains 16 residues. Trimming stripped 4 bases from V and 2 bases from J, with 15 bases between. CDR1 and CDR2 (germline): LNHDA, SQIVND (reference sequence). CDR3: CASSTLGLKRNQPQHF. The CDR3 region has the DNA TGTGCCAGTAGTACTTTGGGGCTGAAGCGCAATCAGCCCCAGCATTTT.

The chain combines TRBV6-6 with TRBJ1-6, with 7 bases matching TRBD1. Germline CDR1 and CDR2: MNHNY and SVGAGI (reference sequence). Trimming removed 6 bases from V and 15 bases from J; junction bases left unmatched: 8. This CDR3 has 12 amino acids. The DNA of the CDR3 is TGTGCCAGCAGCCGAGACAGGGTGGTCCTCCACTTT. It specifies CASSRDRVVLHF.

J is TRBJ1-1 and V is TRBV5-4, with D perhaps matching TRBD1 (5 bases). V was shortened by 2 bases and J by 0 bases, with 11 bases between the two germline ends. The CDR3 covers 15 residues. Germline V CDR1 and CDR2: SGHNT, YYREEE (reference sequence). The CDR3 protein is CASSFNRLLNTEAFF. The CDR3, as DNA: TGTGCCAGCAGCTTTAACAGGCTCCTGAACACTGAAGCTTTCTTT.

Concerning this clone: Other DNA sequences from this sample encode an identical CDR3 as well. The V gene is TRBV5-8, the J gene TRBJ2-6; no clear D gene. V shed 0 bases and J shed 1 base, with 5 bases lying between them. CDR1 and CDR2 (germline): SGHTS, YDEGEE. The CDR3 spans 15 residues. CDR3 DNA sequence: TGTGCCAGCAGCTTGGATGTTTCTGGGGCCAACGTCCTGACTTTC. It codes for CASSLDVSGANVLTF.

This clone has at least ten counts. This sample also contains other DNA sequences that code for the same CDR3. For the CDR3, the DNA is TGTGCCAGCAGCTTCGACTTGGGACAGGGACAAGAGACCCAGTACTTC. Its protein product is CASSFDLGQGQETQYF. This chain links TRBV11-2 with TRBJ2-5, with 9 bases lining up with TRBD1. The V gene's germline CDR1 is SGHAT and CDR2 FQNNGV. This CDR3 comprises 16 residues. Losses at the gene ends were 3 bases for V and 2 bases for J; bases not matched to a gene: 7. Using reference TRBV11-2 and TRBJ2-5 for the parts outside the CDR3, the full variable domain is EAGVAQSPRYKIIEKRQSVAFWCNPISGHATLYWYQQILGQGPKLLIQFQNNGVVDDSQLPKDRFSAERLKGVDSTLKIQPAKLEDSAVYLCASSFDLGQGQETQYFGPGTRLLVL.

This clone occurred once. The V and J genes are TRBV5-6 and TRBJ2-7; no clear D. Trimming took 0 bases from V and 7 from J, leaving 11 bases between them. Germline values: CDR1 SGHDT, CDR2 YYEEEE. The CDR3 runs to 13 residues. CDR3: CASSLGPGGEQYF. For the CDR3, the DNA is TGTGCCAGCAGCTTGGGGCCAGGTGGTGAGCAGTACTTC.